These 27 T cell receptor beta chains were sequenced from one sample in a study of cytomegalovirus exposure and HLA in healthy donors. The data were produced by immunoSEQ multiplex PCR, yet TCRdb's version contains in-frame clones alone and is incomplete. The table lists 300,000 to 450,000 clones, about nine tenths of them singletons, with roughly 0.83% in the top ten. Sequencing was performed on PBMCs. The receptors come from a woman aged 18-29 years in good health and CMV-seronegative.

The gene calls are TRBV28 and TRBJ1-6; 7 bases map to TRBD1. The CDR3 runs to 14 residues. The germline V gene has CDR1 MDHEN and CDR2 SYDVKM. V shed 10 bases, J shed 7 bases, and the junction held 10 bases outside the gene matches. The CDR3: CATSGGNLNSPLHF. As DNA, the CDR3 is TGTGCCACTTCAGGGGGGAATTTAAATTCACCCCTCCACTTT.

The rearrangement joins TRBV19 to TRBJ1-5; D unclear. Germline CDR1 LNHDA, CDR2 SQIVND (reference sequence). The CDR3 runs 15 residues. Trimming left V 6 bases short and J 6 bases short, with 18 bases between. CDR3 loop: CASSTPGSAFQPQHF. The DNA for the CDR3 is TGTGCCAGTAGCACCCCCGGGTCCGCTTTTCAGCCCCAGCATTTT.

The rearrangement uses TRBV5-3 and TRBJ2-1; the match to TRBD2 covers 11 bases. TRBV5-3 is known as an ORF, though its function is uncertain. CDR3 length equals 15 residues. The J segment lost 7 bases and the V segment lost 2 bases, leaving 5 bases of the junction unmatched. The CDR3 bases are TGTGCCAGAAGCTTCTATAGCGGGAGGGATAATGAGCAGTTCTTC. This encodes CARSFYSGRDNEQFF.

This rearrangement joins TRBV27 to TRBJ1-6; TRBD1 matches 9 bases. V trimming: 4 bases; J trimming: 9 bases; junction bases outside the gene matches: 7. Germline loops: CDR1 MNHEY, CDR2 SMNVEV (reference sequence). The CDR3 extends over 15 amino acids. The CDR3 DNA sequence: TGTGCCAGCAGTTCATCCGGGACAGGGAGTTCACCCCTCCACTTT. Its translation: CASSSSGTGSSPLHF.

V gene TRBV5-6 combines with J gene TRBJ2-7; D perhaps matches TRBD2 (5 bases). Trimming removed 3 bases from V and 6 bases from J, with 13 bases in between. The CDR3 extends over 13 amino acids. Germline V gene data show CDR1 as SGHDT and CDR2 as YYEEEE. DNA for the CDR3: TGTGCCAGCAGCTGGGTTCGGGGAACCGAGCAGTACTTC. It encodes CASSWVRGTEQYF.

The rearrangement uses TRBV28 and TRBJ2-7; maybe TRBD1 (6 bases). The CDR3 has 15 residues. CDR1 is MDHEN and CDR2 is SYDVKM in the germline V gene. The germline V and J ends were trimmed by 3 bases and 0 bases, with 12 bases remaining between them. CDR3 DNA: TGTGCCAGCAGTTTCACAGGGCCGGGCTCCTACGAGCAGTACTTC. Encoded protein: CASSFTGPGSYEQYF.

This rearrangement joins TRBV27 to TRBJ2-7; 7 positions agree with TRBD1. This CDR3 has 14 amino acids. The V segment lost 6 bases and the J segment 4 bases; nucleotides outside the gene matches: 9. Germline CDR1 MNHEY, CDR2 SMNVEV (reference sequence). The CDR3 loop reads CASSLTGSRYEQYF. CDR3 sequence (DNA): TGTGCCAGCAGCTTGACAGGGAGTAGGTACGAGCAGTACTTC.

The chain is built from TRBV6-5 and TRBJ1-2; tentative D call: TRBD1 (6 bases). Germline assignment: CDR1 MNHEY and CDR2 SVGAGI. The CDR3 is made up of 16 amino acids. Trimming took off 0 bases at V and 8 bases at J, with 19 bases between the two ends. The CDR3 nucleotides are TGTGCCAGCAGTTACTCGAGTTGGGACAAAAGCTCCGGCTACACCTTC. It specifies CASSYSSWDKSSGYTF.

In regard to this clone: Within the sample, other DNA sequences also encode this same CDR3. This chain connects TRBV28 to TRBJ1-1; D might be TRBD1 (6 bases). The CDR3 length is 15 residues. Germline loops: CDR1 MDHEN, CDR2 SYDVKM. Trimming stripped 4 bases from V and 1 base from J, with 13 bases between. CDR3 DNA: TGTGCCAGCAGTTCCACAGGGACGGGGAACACTGAAGCTTTCTTT. Its translation is CASSSTGTGNTEAFF.

On this clone: This sample includes further DNA sequences coding for the same CDR3. The chain uses TRBV30 and TRBJ1-1, with TRBD1 as a possible D gene (6 bases). V was shortened by 3 bases and J by 1 base, with 9 bases between the two germline ends. The germline V gene has CDR1 GTSNPN and CDR2 SVGIG (reference sequence). The CDR3 contains 13 residues. CDR3 DNA: TGTGCCTGGAGGGAGACAGGGAACACTGAAGCTTTCTTT. It specifies CAWRETGNTEAFF.

The genes are TRBV4-2 and TRBJ2-5; 11 bases are shared with TRBD2. The J segment lost 7 bases and the V segment lost 1 base, leaving 8 bases of the junction unmatched. Per germline, CDR1 LGHNA and CDR2 YNFKEQ. The CDR3 extends over 16 amino acids. The DNA of the CDR3 is TGTGCCAGCAGCCAAGTGGTAGCGGGGGGGTCGGGGACCCAGTACTTC. Translating it yields CASSQVVAGGSGTQYF.

This clone has more than one count but fewer than ten. CDR3 nucleotide sequence: TGTGCCAGCAGTGCCTTAGCGGAAGGAGCCAAAAACATTCAGTACTTC. It is translated as CASSALAEGAKNIQYF. V is TRBV6-1 and J is TRBJ2-4, with a tentative D call TRBD2 (6 bases). V shed 4 bases and J shed 0 bases, with 13 bases lying between them. Germline-derived CDR1 and CDR2 are MNHNS and SASEGT. This CDR3 is built from 16 residues.

The sample holds many counts of this clone. This rearrangement joins TRBV30 to TRBJ2-3; D is unresolved. With 2 bases removed from V and 1 base from J, the gap between germline ends came to 7 bases. This CDR3 is built from 13 residues. Looked up from germline, CDR1 is GTSNPN and CDR2 is SVGIG (reference sequence). CDR3 coding DNA: TGTGCCTGGAGTCGCCCGGGCACAGATACGCAGTATTTT. Protein sequence: CAWSRPGTDTQYF.

CDR3 DNA sequence: TGTGCCAGCAGCGTAGTCAGCGGGGGGGGGTACAATGAGCAGTTCTTC. Translated, it gives CASSVVSGGGYNEQFF. V gene TRBV5-4 combines with J gene TRBJ2-1, with 10 bases that match TRBD2. CDR3 size: 16 residues. J gave up 4 bases and V 4 bases, and 8 bases lay outside the gene matches. Germline V gene data show CDR1 as SGHNT and CDR2 as YYREEE (reference sequence). The variable domain in full, with the rest retrieved from reference TRBV5-4 and TRBJ2-1, is ETGVTQSPTHLIKTRGQQVTLRCSSQSGHNTVSWYQQALGQGPQFIFQYYREEENGRGNFPPRFSGLQFPNYSSELNVNALELDDSALYLCASSVVSGGGYNEQFFGPGTRLTVL.

The chain combines TRBV7-9 with TRBJ2-1; the match to TRBD2 covers 10 bases. The CDR3 contains 16 residues. Per the germline V gene, CDR1 is SEHNR and CDR2 is FQNEAQ (reference sequence). Trimming at V came to 0 bases and at J to 6 bases, leaving 5 bases not matched to a gene. The CDR3, as DNA: TGTGCCAGCAGCTTAGCTGCCCTAGCGGGAGCCAATGAGCAGTTCTTC. Translation gives CASSLAALAGANEQFF.

The chain employs TRBV30 and TRBJ1-3, with a tentative D call TRBD1 (5 bases). Germline CDR1 reads GTSNPN; CDR2 reads SVGIG (reference sequence). V shed 0 bases and J shed 9 bases, with 18 bases lying between them. This CDR3 is built from 15 residues. The CDR3 DNA reads TGTGCCTGGAGTGTAAGTTCCCAGGGCCGAGGCACCATATATTTT. Translating gives CAWSVSSQGRGTIYF.

This chain links TRBV30 with TRBJ1-1; D might be TRBD1 (6 bases). CDR1 GTSNPN and CDR2 SVGIG come from the germline V gene (reference sequence). CDR3 length: 14 residues. V was pared by 2 bases and J by 4 bases, with 14 bases between. CDR3 bases: TGTGCCTGGAGTAAAGGGGGAGCGGCCACTGAAGCTTTCTTT. Residues: CAWSKGGAATEAFF.

The rearrangement joins TRBV2 to TRBJ1-1; D is uncertain. The length of the CDR3 is 15 residues. V was shortened by 6 bases and J by 0 bases, with 14 bases between the two germline ends. CDR1 is SNHLY and CDR2 is FYNNEI in the germline V gene. The DNA of the CDR3 is TGTGCCAGCAGGTTGGGCGACACCATGAACACTGAAGCTTTCTTT. This gives the protein CASRLGDTMNTEAFF.

The genes are TRBV28 and TRBJ1-2, with 11 bases matching TRBD1. CDR1 and CDR2 from the germline V gene are MDHEN and SYDVKM. Trimming cost V 2 bases and J 3 bases; bases outside gene matches: 8. The CDR3 loop spans 17 amino acids. The CDR3 DNA follows: TGTGCCAGCAGTTTACGAGGACAGGGGGCGCGAGACTATGGCTACACCTTC. It translates to CASSLRGQGARDYGYTF.

The CDR3 loop reads CASSLVALKTSGRPNTGELFF. CDR3 DNA sequence: TGCGCCAGCAGCTTGGTGGCCCTAAAAACTAGCGGGAGGCCGAACACCGGGGAGCTGTTTTTT. The genes are TRBV5-1 and TRBJ2-2; 12 nucleotides agree with TRBD2. This CDR3 has 21 amino acids. The J segment lost 0 bases and the V segment lost 0 bases, leaving 12 bases of the junction unmatched. The germline V gene has CDR1 SGHRS and CDR2 YFSETQ.

The V and J genes are TRBV2 and TRBJ1-2, with 7 bases identical to TRBD1. Trimming at V came to 10 bases and at J to 6 bases, leaving 17 bases not matched to a gene. Germline V CDR1 and CDR2: SNHLY, FYNNEI. The CDR3 is 15 amino acids. This CDR3 reads CATPGHVRDRDGYTF. CDR3 coding DNA: TGTGCCACCCCGGGACACGTCCGGGACAGAGATGGCTACACCTTC.

J is TRBJ2-5 and V is TRBV5-6, with D perhaps TRBD2 (5 bases). Trimming removed 5 bases at V and 5 bases at J, with 19 bases between. This CDR3 contains 15 residues. Germline values: CDR1 SGHDT, CDR2 YYEEEE. CDR3: CASRAFEEVAETQYF. As DNA, the CDR3 is TGTGCCAGCAGAGCCTTCGAGGAGGTGGCGGAGACCCAGTACTTC.

The chain couples TRBV27 to TRBJ2-7, with D unresolved. V was shortened by 0 bases and J by 2 bases, with 11 bases between the two germline ends. Germline V gene sequence: CDR1 MNHEY, CDR2 SMNVEV (reference sequence). The CDR3 is made up of 15 amino acids. CDR3 DNA sequence: TGTGCCAGCAGTTTATCGGGCCGCAACGCCTACGAGCAGTACTTC. It yields the protein CASSLSGRNAYEQYF.

This chain links TRBV30 with TRBJ1-2; maybe TRBD1 (5 bases). Germline V gives CDR1 GTSNPN, CDR2 SVGIG (reference sequence). This CDR3 contains 15 residues. Trimming cost V 2 bases and J 4 bases, with 17 bases left between them. Written as DNA, the CDR3 is TGTGCCTGGAGTCAAATTGGGGCAGACCCCTATGGCTACACCTTC. Its protein is CAWSQIGADPYGYTF.

The chain has TRBV4-1 and TRBJ1-6, with D possibly TRBD1 on 6 matching bases. The length of the CDR3 is 15 residues. V lost 4 bases and J 6 bases, leaving 13 bases between the germline ends. In germline, CDR1 is MGHRA, CDR2 YSYEKL. The CDR3 loop reads CASSPEQGSNSPLHF. CDR3 sequence (DNA): TGCGCCAGCAGCCCAGAACAGGGATCTAATTCACCCCTCCACTTT.

Remarks on this clone: Other nucleotide sequences from this sample produce the same CDR3. The chain combines TRBV27 with TRBJ2-7; 9 bases line up with TRBD2. V shed 0 bases and J 1 base; nucleotides not matched to a gene: 4. The CDR3 spans 16 residues. Germline V gene sequence: CDR1 MNHEY, CDR2 SMNVEV (reference sequence). CDR3 bases: TGTGCCAGCAGTTTATCGAGTAGCGGGAGTTCCTACGAGCAGTACTTC. Translating it yields CASSLSSSGSSYEQYF.

The chain has TRBV7-6 and TRBJ2-7; the match to TRBD2 covers 11 bases. This CDR3 is 17 amino acids long. CDR1 SGHVS and CDR2 FNYEAQ come from the germline V gene. V shed 5 bases, J shed 3 bases, and the junction held 12 bases outside the gene matches. The chain's CDR3 is CASSPLSLAGVNYEQYF. The CDR3 DNA is TGTGCCAGCAGCCCCCTCTCACTAGCGGGGGTGAACTACGAGCAGTACTTC.